This T cell receptor beta chain was identified during a study of human T cells and chemical hapten exposure. Overall study: Patients additionally received therapeutic doses of diphenylcyclopropenone on the scalp once a week, and this continued throughout the roughly 25-week study.

V was pared by 0 bases and J by 2 bases, with 10 bases between. This CDR3 comprises 15 residues. Per germline, CDR1 SGHKS and CDR2 YYEKEE (reference sequence). Via MiXCR, TCRdb re-called the RACE reads, giving one row per CDR3 protein. The data contain roughly 380,000 distinct CDR3 sequences, roughly 4.8% of them singletons. This clonotype was recorded a few times. Noted time point: patch test 1, 2 weeks after DPC sensitization. Treatment defined: therapeutic diphenylcyclopropenone sensitization with weekly scalp DPC. The chain recombines TRBV5-5 with TRBJ2-3, with D perhaps TRBD2 (7 bases). This TCR was recovered from a woman in her forties or fifties with alopecia areata. Some clones in this sample may be carry-over from other donors' samples. The sample in question was whole blood, obtained in connection with sensitization to the hapten diphenylcyclopropenone (DPC). DNA for the CDR3: TGTGCCAGCAGCTTGGACAGGGACTACACAGATACGCAGTATTTT. Protein: CASSLDRDYTDTQYF.